The next 21 T cell receptor beta chains were all read from a single sample in a study of blood T cell repertoires in COVID-19. Some clones are missing from TCRdb's copy, which holds only in-frame ones; the method was immunoSEQ multiplex PCR. The data contain 150,000 to 200,000 clones, roughly nine tenths of them singletons. The material sequenced was peripheral blood. The receptors here all came from a man between 65 and 85 years old with acute or convalescent COVID-19.

The J gene is TRBJ1-2, the V gene TRBV29-1; D might be TRBD1 (5 bases). Germline CDR1 SQVTM, CDR2 ANQGSEA. V lost 6 bases and J 6 bases, leaving 14 bases between the germline ends. There are 12 residues in the CDR3. CDR3 loop: CSVDARGDGYTF. DNA of the CDR3: TGCAGCGTGGACGCGCGGGGGGATGGCTACACCTTC.

This rearrangement joins TRBV19 to TRBJ1-4; TRBD1 is a possible D gene (5 bases). The CDR3 contains 15 residues. Germline loops: CDR1 LNHDA, CDR2 SQIVND (reference sequence). V was shortened by 4 bases and J by 0 bases, with 9 bases between the two germline ends. This chain's CDR3 is CASSKTVATNEKLFF. The DNA for the CDR3 is TGTGCCAGTAGTAAGACAGTTGCAACTAATGAAAAACTGTTTTTT.

The gene calls are TRBV28 and TRBJ2-1, with D uncertain. Trimming shortened V by 7 bases and J by 10 bases, and 11 bases separated the two germline ends. The CDR3 length is 11 residues. The V gene's germline CDR1 is MDHEN and CDR2 SYDVKM. Written as DNA, the CDR3 is TGTGCCAGCAAGGCGAGGCGGGAGCAGTTCTTC. This sequence encodes CASKARREQFF.

This chain uses TRBV5-1 with TRBJ2-5, with 7 bases identical to TRBD1. The CDR3 has 13 residues. V shed 4 bases, J shed 5 bases, and the junction held 5 bases outside the gene matches. CDR1 is SGHRS and CDR2 is YFSETQ in the germline V gene. The CDR3 nucleotides are TGCGCCAGCAGCGTACAGGGGACCGAGACCCAGTACTTC. Translated: CASSVQGTETQYF.

V usage is TRBV7-9 and J usage is TRBJ2-7, with a weak D call TRBD2 (5 bases). The CDR3 spans 14 residues. The V and J ends lost 2 bases and 3 bases respectively, with 11 bases between them. The germline gives CDR1 SEHNR, CDR2 FQNEAQ (reference sequence). The chain's CDR3 is CASSLSQTIYEQYF. The CDR3 nucleotides read TGTGCCAGCAGCTTATCGCAGACTATCTACGAGCAGTACTTC.

The rearrangement joins TRBV5-6 to TRBJ1-1; D gene ambiguous. V was clipped by 3 bases and J by 0 bases, with 6 bases between them. The CDR3 sequence is 13 residues long. CDR1 and CDR2 (germline): SGHDT, YYEEEE. CDR3 bases: TGTGCCAGCAGCTGGGAGGTGAACACTGAAGCTTTCTTT. Protein product: CASSWEVNTEAFF.

The chain employs TRBV29-1 and TRBJ2-7, with 11 bases lining up with TRBD1. The CDR3 covers 14 residues. The germline V gene encodes CDR1 SQVTM and CDR2 ANQGSEA. Losses at the gene ends were 7 bases for V and 2 bases for J; bases not matched to a gene: 7. The CDR3 is CSARTGGFTYEQYF. CDR3 DNA: TGCAGCGCCCGGACAGGGGGCTTTACCTACGAGCAGTACTTC.

The chain recombines TRBV5-6 with TRBJ1-1; D gene uncertain. The V end was cut by 6 bases, the J end by 3 bases, with 18 bases between. The CDR3 loop spans 15 amino acids. Germline CDR1 is SGHDT and CDR2 is YYEEEE. The CDR3 DNA sequence: TGTGCCAGCACCTGGGCTGGTCAGGAGGACACTGAAGCTTTCTTT. Encoded protein: CASTWAGQEDTEAFF.

This chain uses TRBV27 with TRBJ1-5; D remains unclear. Per germline, CDR1 MNHEY and CDR2 SMNVEV (reference sequence). The V and J ends lost 1 base and 7 bases respectively, with 8 bases between them. The CDR3 runs to 13 residues. CDR3: CASSLWRGQPQHF. In DNA form, the CDR3 reads TGTGCCAGCAGTTTATGGCGAGGACAGCCCCAGCATTTT.

The chain uses TRBV5-1 and TRBJ2-5; the D gene is possibly TRBD1 (5 bases). Germline CDR1 and CDR2: SGHRS and YFSETQ. V lost 2 bases and J 0 bases, leaving 8 bases between the germline ends. This CDR3 has 14 amino acids. CDR3 sequence reads: CASSLQDHQETQYF. The CDR3, as DNA: TGCGCCAGCAGCTTACAGGACCACCAAGAGACCCAGTACTTC. The variable domain in full, completed from reference TRBV5-1 and TRBJ2-5, reads KAGVTQTPRYLIKTRGQQVTLSCSPISGHRSVSWYQQTPGQGLQFLFEYFSETQRNKGNFPGRFSGRQFSNSRSEMNVSTLELGDSALYLCASSLQDHQETQYFGPGTRLLVL.

V usage is TRBV9 and J usage is TRBJ1-1, with D uncertain. The V and J ends lost 3 bases and 10 bases respectively, with 7 bases between them. Germline V gives CDR1 SGDLS, CDR2 YYNGEE. The CDR3 is 10 amino acids. The CDR3 DNA follows: TGTGCCAGCAGCGATAGAGGAGCTTTCTTT. Protein product: CASSDRGAFF.

This chain uses TRBV6-1 with TRBJ1-6; D perhaps matches TRBD1 (6 bases). Trimming took 0 bases from V and 7 from J, leaving 13 bases between them. The CDR3 covers 16 residues. Per germline, CDR1 MNHNS and CDR2 SASEGT. CDR3 sequence (DNA): TGTGCCAGCAGTGAAGCGGGGACACTTGGAAATTCACCCCTCCACTTT. Translation gives CASSEAGTLGNSPLHF.

This chain joins TRBV18 and TRBJ2-7; maybe TRBD1 (6 bases). V was pared by 3 bases and J by 1 base, with 13 bases between. CDR1 and CDR2 from the germline V gene are KGHSH and LQKENI. The length of the CDR3 is 15 residues. In nucleotides, the CDR3 is TGTGCCAGCTCACCGCAACCTCAGGGGTCCTACGAGCAGTACTTC. This codes for CASSPQPQGSYEQYF.

This clone appeared once. The chain links TRBV7-2 to TRBJ1-2; 10 bases are a match to TRBD1. The CDR3 runs 16 residues. The V and J ends lost 1 base and 7 bases, in that order; junction bases with no gene match: 9. The germline V gene has CDR1 SGHTA and CDR2 FQGNSA. The CDR3: CASSLGPLGTGAGYTF. The CDR3 coding sequence is TGTGCCAGCAGCTTAGGACCCCTCGGGACAGGGGCTGGCTACACCTTC.

The chain is built from TRBV6-5 and TRBJ2-7; no reliable D call. CDR1 is MNHEY and CDR2 is SVGAGI in the germline V gene. The V end lost 1 base, the J end lost 0 bases, and 7 bases lay between the germline ends. The CDR3 contains 14 residues. The CDR3 is CASSYLISSYEQYF. The DNA of the CDR3 is TGTGCCAGCAGTTACTTGATTAGCTCCTACGAGCAGTACTTC.

The rearrangement links TRBV27 to TRBJ1-1; D is unclear. Germline V gene lookup returns CDR1 MNHEY and CDR2 SMNVEV (reference sequence). The CDR3 has 12 residues. Trimming removed 2 bases at V and 8 bases at J, with 9 bases between. Here the CDR3 DNA reads TGTGCCAGCAGTTTACTGGGAGGGGAAGCTTTCTTT. It codes for CASSLLGGEAFF.

V usage is TRBV5-4 and J usage is TRBJ1-4; D call uncertain. Germline assignment: CDR1 SGHNT and CDR2 YYREEE (reference sequence). Trimming stripped 4 bases from V and 10 bases from J, with 11 bases between. This CDR3 has 12 amino acids. The CDR3 sequence: CASSNKSGKLFF. The CDR3 bases are TGTGCCAGCAGCAATAAGTCCGGAAAACTGTTTTTT.

This clone was seen just once. CDR3 sequence reads: CASSEAVHAFF. CDR3 coding DNA: TGTGCCAGCAGTGAGGCGGTACATGCTTTCTTT. The chain joins TRBV2 to TRBJ1-1; D gene ambiguous. The CDR3 length is 11 residues. V lost 3 bases to trimming and J lost 11 bases, with 10 bases between them. Germline loops: CDR1 SNHLY, CDR2 FYNNEI.

The V call is TRBV11-1, the J call TRBJ2-7, with D maybe TRBD1 (6 bases). CDR3 length: 15 residues. V lost 2 bases and J 3 bases, leaving 14 bases between the germline ends. Germline CDR1 and CDR2: SGHAT and FQDESV (reference sequence). The CDR3 region is CASSLQGFDYYEQYF. The CDR3 DNA sequence: TGTGCCAGCAGCTTACAGGGGTTCGATTACTACGAGCAGTACTTC. Looking up the rest from reference TRBV11-1 and TRBJ2-7 gives the full variable domain: EAEVAQSPRYKITEKSQAVAFWCDPISGHATLYWYRQILGQGPELLVQFQDESVVDDSQLPKDRFSAERLKGVDSTLKIQPAELGDSAMYLCASSLQGFDYYEQYFGPGTRLTVT.

The gene calls are TRBV2 and TRBJ2-6, with 7 nucleotides matching TRBD1. The V and J ends lost 8 bases and 7 bases, in that order; junction bases with no gene match: 11. Germline values: CDR1 SNHLY, CDR2 FYNNEI. The CDR3 covers 15 residues. The CDR3 DNA reads TGTGCCAGCTCCCGGACAGGCTGGGGCGCCAACGTCCTGACTTTC. It yields the protein CASSRTGWGANVLTF.

The chain recombines TRBV5-6 with TRBJ1-2; 7 positions agree with TRBD1. Germline CDR1 reads SGHDT; CDR2 reads YYEEEE. V dropped 2 bases and J dropped 6; count of bases not matched to a gene: 4. The CDR3 is made up of 13 amino acids. CDR3 in DNA: TGTGCCAGCAGCTTAGAGGGGGCTCATGGCTACACCTTC. Amino acid sequence: CASSLEGAHGYTF.